Below, one T cell receptor (beta chain) is given with its context. It lacks a known antigen. No much larger clone exists at a distance of one base, and base qualities are not known. Trimming accounts for 2 bases at V and 0 bases at J, while the number of junction bases matched to no gene is 1. The germline V gene supplies CDR1 ENHRY and CDR2 SYGVKD. There are 15 amino acids in the CDR3, from cysteine to phenylalanine inclusive. Only CDR3 DNA is held: 45 bases, read in frame from base 1. The TCR beta CDR3 regions were amplified from RNA transcripts. The TCR CDR3 was subjected to a first round of RT-PCR using the HTBI primer set and the Qiagen OneStep RT-PCR kit. Libraries were constructed in a second round of multiplex PCR, after which size selection and purification were carried out. Sequencing of the libraries was done on an Illumina HiSeq2000 using paired-end 100 bp reads. Under the source paper's analysis protocol: SOAPnuke was used to process the raw data, throwing out any read that contained adapters or uncalled bases, had a mean Phred below 15, or lacked an exact constant-primer or identifier match. COPE v1.2.5 was used to merge the high-quality paired reads, and each unique nucleotide sequence was defined as a clonotype. Clonotypes were aligned to IMGT TRBV, TRBD and TRBJ reference segments using MiTCR v1.1. The analysis included only V-J combinations with a frequency above 0.0001, which together covered over 98% of the repertoires. The TCS score was defined as the ratio of F50 (clonal expansion) to E x V (chaos), calculated using BLOSUM62-based TCRdist between CDR3 peptides within each V-J. Welch's t-statistics and random forest reduced 500 to 550 V-J features to around 14, which were used in a naive Bayes classifier (R e1071). TCRdb reanalyzed the raw reads on its own, using fastp at Q25 for trimming and MiXCR for clone calling, and kept in-frame beta chains. A single entry per CDR3 protein holds the most common genes and DNA from its merged rows. The V and J calls shown here were made by TCRdb, not taken from the authors' results. The sample data list 620,000 or so distinct CDR3 sequences, and more than 14% of these were observed just once. Around 13% of the sample is in the top ten clones.

The data belong to a study of T cells in Graves' hyperthyroidism and ophthalmopathy (dated by TCRdb to between 2018 and 2021). Looking at the study overall: Peripheral blood was sampled at the time of initial diagnosis, prior to any treatment. TCR V-J signatures able to tell the groups apart were searched for in a discovery cohort of 90 to 100 patients, of whom under 45 had Graves' ophthalmopathy and some 60 had stable Graves' hyperthyroidism. Whether ophthalmopathy could be predicted prospectively was tested in an independent validation cohort made up of roughly 19 hyperthyroidism patients plus 17 patients who later progressed to ophthalmopathy. In addition, the study compared T-cell repertoires in thyroid tissue and in blood from five to seven Graves' hyperthyroidism patients. The paper describes TCR Vbeta CDR3 sequencing of roughly 130 peripheral blood samples, made up of 43 ophthalmopathy patients, 70 to 75 hyperthyroidism patients and 17 progressor patients. The 95 to 100 discovery patients were randomly divided into training and test sets at a 7:3 ratio. Following sampling, methimazole starting at 30 mg daily was given to hyperthyroidism patients, and high-dose intravenous methylprednisolone was given to ophthalmopathy patients. Broader findings and caveats from the paper: In cross-validation, a model built on a 13 V-J signature told ophthalmopathy apart from stable hyperthyroidism with 87.88% sensitivity and around 81% specificity, and in testing the same model reached 80%/75%. In validation, the model predicted progression to ophthalmopathy with approximately 69% sensitivity and approximately 72% specificity, a median of about 6.7 months before onset. Most expanded thyroid clonotypes (frequency above 0.001) were also detected in blood, suggesting blood repertoires may reflect thyroid immune responses. Sample size was not statistically predetermined, and investigators were not blinded to group allocation.

Ophthalmopathy patients had moderately to severely active disease, Clinical Activity Score of at least 3, NOSPECS grade of at least 4, and duration under 3 months. The study excluded patients with uncontrolled infections, other autoimmune diseases, pregnancy or lactation. Diagnoses relied on clinical symptoms, serum thyroxine and TRAb, thyroid ultrasound and orbital computed tomography. Ficoll-Paque density gradient centrifugation was used to isolate PBMCs from about 9 ml of fresh peripheral blood. Total RNA was extracted using Trizol reagent, and RNA quality was assessed on an Agilent 2100 Bioanalyzer.

Sequenced material: blood. This clonotype was obtained from a woman aged 45 to 65 with Graves' ophthalmopathy. The chain is encoded by TRBV10-3 joined to TRBJ2-7; the central 10 bases match TRBD2. This receptor carries the CDR3 CAISETSGISYEQYF. The nucleotides are TGTGCCATCAGTGAGACTAGCGGGATCTCCTACGAGCAGTACTTC.